This T cell receptor (beta chain) came from a study of CD8 T cells in ankylosing spondylitis. General observations from the study: Earlier work had already found some motif variants in reactive arthritis synovial fluid and blood. Within ankylosing spondylitis blood, a TCR beta motif made up of several highly homologous variants appeared to be characteristic. Enrichment of disease-linked clones was reportedly significant in matched ankylosing spondylitis synovial fluid.

On this clonotype itself: Its cognate antigen is unknown.

V shed 1 base, J shed 8 bases, and the junction held 11 bases outside the gene matches. This CDR3 contains 17 residues. Germline V gene lookup returns CDR1 SGHDT and CDR2 YYEEEE. Scientists made TCR beta libraries using quantitative 5'-RACE with molecular barcodes. TCRdb independently ran MiXCR on the 5' RACE reads; one entry per CDR3 protein. The data contain hundreds of thousands of distinct CDR3 sequences, 20% to 30% of them singletons. V and J are TRBV5-6 and TRBJ2-1, with 11 bases that match TRBD2. The sequence derives from a male donor with ankylosing spondylitis or in good health (not recorded which). Input material: blood, either unsorted or a sorted T cell fraction (not recorded which). The CDR3 DNA is TGTGCCAGCAGCTTGTCCCCGACTAGCGGGAAAGGTGATGAGCAGTTCTTC. Its protein product is CASSLSPTSGKGDEQFF.